Below are 15 T cell receptor beta chains sequenced from a single sample in a study of beta chain features in type 1 diabetes. cDNA synthesis used the whole RNA isolate, giving expressed TCRB sequences. Assay: immunoSEQ multiplex PCR; the TCRdb copy retains only in-frame clones and omits some. The data hold roughly 180,000 clones, with about 13% observed a single time. Sequencing was performed on central memory CD4+ T cells from blood. Receptors were obtained from a woman between 18 and 30 years old in good health.

This clone was recorded at least ten times. V gene TRBV9 combines with J gene TRBJ2-6; D perhaps matches TRBD1 (7 bases). The V and J ends lost 4 bases and 0 bases respectively, with 23 bases between them. CDR3 length equals 20 residues. Looked up from germline, CDR1 is SGDLS and CDR2 is YYNGEE. CDR3 residues: CASSSPRGTDIFSGANVLTF. The CDR3 DNA reads as TGTGCCAGCAGCTCACCCCGGGGGACAGATATCTTCTCTGGGGCCAACGTCCTGACTTTC. Variable domain in full (rest from reference TRBV9 and TRBJ2-6): DSGVTQTPKHLITATGQRVTLRCSPRSGDLSVYWYQQSLDQGLQFLIQYYNGEERAKGNILERFSAQQFPDLHSELNLSSLELGDSALYFCASSSPRGTDIFSGANVLTFGAGSRLTVL.

The chain combines TRBV30 with TRBJ2-5; 9 bases are a match to TRBD1. The trim removed 4 bases at V and 0 bases at J, leaving 9 bases unmatched. The CDR3 is 16 amino acids. The germline CDR1 and CDR2 sequences are GTSNPN and SVGIG (reference sequence). The CDR3 DNA follows: TGTGCCTGGACCGGGACAGGGCTGGGGTACCAAGAGACCCAGTACTTC. Translation: CAWTGTGLGYQETQYF.

The rearrangement uses TRBV5-1 and TRBJ2-2; TRBD1 is a possible D gene (5 bases). The CDR3 has 15 residues. Between the trimmed V and J ends, which lost 6 bases and 3 bases, there was a span of 15 bases. The germline V gene has CDR1 SGHRS and CDR2 YFSETQ. The CDR3 region has the DNA TGCGCCAGCATCGCAGGGCCCCGGGACACCGGGGAGCTGTTTTTT. Encoded protein: CASIAGPRDTGELFF. Together with reference TRBV5-1 and TRBJ2-2, the CDR3 gives the full variable domain: KAGVTQTPRYLIKTRGQQVTLSCSPISGHRSVSWYQQTPGQGLQFLFEYFSETQRNKGNFPGRFSGRQFSNSRSEMNVSTLELGDSALYLCASIAGPRDTGELFFGEGSRLTVL.

The chain carries TRBV30 and TRBJ2-7; a possible D gene is TRBD2 (6 bases). The CDR3 has 15 amino acids. The germline V gene encodes CDR1 GTSNPN and CDR2 SVGIG (reference sequence). Deletions cut 0 bases from V and 6 bases from J, with 18 bases between. Here the CDR3 DNA reads TGTGCCTGGAGTGTACCGGGGCGGGGCTGGGCCGAGCAGTACTTC. Translation gives CAWSVPGRGWAEQYF.

This chain links TRBV5-1 with TRBJ2-3, with 7 bases lining up with TRBD2. V lost 1 base to trimming and J lost 3 bases; unmatched junction nucleotides: 8. Per the germline V gene, CDR1 is SGHRS and CDR2 is YFSETQ. The length of the CDR3 is 16 residues. For the CDR3, the DNA is TGCGCCAGCAGCTTGAAGGGCCAGGGAGGGACAGATACGCAGTATTTT. Protein: CASSLKGQGGTDTQYF. The entire variable domain, with the rest obtained from reference TRBV5-1 and TRBJ2-3, is as follows: KAGVTQTPRYLIKTRGQQVTLSCSPISGHRSVSWYQQTPGQGLQFLFEYFSETQRNKGNFPGRFSGRQFSNSRSEMNVSTLELGDSALYLCASSLKGQGGTDTQYFGPGTRLTVL.

For the CDR3, the DNA is TGTGCCAGCAGCCAGCGTCGCGGAACAGATACGCAGTATTTT. Protein: CASSQRRGTDTQYF. The chain joins TRBV27 to TRBJ2-3; D gene unclear. The CDR3 runs to 14 residues. The germline V gene encodes CDR1 MNHEY and CDR2 SMNVEV (reference sequence). Trimming removed 6 bases from V and 3 bases from J, with 13 bases in between.

Regarding this clone: Germline and junction disagree at one end, which may indicate a read error. The V call is TRBV6-1, the J call TRBJ2-5; the D gene is possibly TRBD1 (6 bases). The germline V gene has CDR1 MNHNS and CDR2 SASEGT. CDR3 length: 14 residues. CDR3 protein: CASIESRGRETQYF. Here the CDR3 DNA reads TGTGCCAGCATTGAATCCAGGGGAAGGGAGACCCAGTACTTC.

This clone has only a few counts. The rearrangement links TRBV19 to TRBJ2-6; D gene uncertain. The CDR3 spans 14 residues. Germline V gene sequence: CDR1 LNHDA, CDR2 SQIVND (reference sequence). Deletions cut 5 bases from V and 1 base from J, with 6 bases between. DNA for the CDR3: TGTGCCAGTAGTTACAAATCTGGGGCCAACGTCCTGACTTTC. Amino acids: CASSYKSGANVLTF.

The rearrangement uses TRBV27 and TRBJ2-3, with 14 bases identical to TRBD2. CDR1 and CDR2 (germline): MNHEY, SMNVEV (reference sequence). Unmatched junction bases numbered 14, after V lost 5 bases and J lost 7 bases. This CDR3 spans 18 amino acids. The CDR3 bases are TGTGCCAGCAGTCCGGGGCCAAGGGGACTAGCGGGAGAGTATACGCAGTATTTT. As protein: CASSPGPRGLAGEYTQYF.

There are a few counts of this clone. The V gene is TRBV4-1, the J gene TRBJ2-1; D is possibly TRBD2 (6 bases). From germline, CDR1 is MGHRA and CDR2 YSYEKL. The CDR3 runs 16 residues. Trimming removed 3 bases from V and 0 bases from J, with 12 bases in between. CDR3: CASSQQRASSYNEQFF. The CDR3 bases are TGCGCCAGCAGCCAGCAGCGGGCCAGCTCCTACAATGAGCAGTTCTTC.

The rearrangement uses TRBV18 and TRBJ1-2; TRBD1 matches 10 bases. Germline V gene sequence: CDR1 KGHSH, CDR2 LQKENI. The CDR3 consists of 16 residues. Trimming cost V 3 bases and J 3 bases; bases outside gene matches: 7. This chain's CDR3 is CASSPNRDRGDYGYTF. The CDR3 bases are TGTGCCAGCTCACCGAACCGGGACAGGGGAGACTATGGCTACACCTTC.

Only a few counts were recorded for this clone. J is TRBJ2-2 and V is TRBV4-2; 7 positions match TRBD2. The CDR3 totals 15 residues. Germline loops: CDR1 LGHNA, CDR2 YNFKEQ. The ends lost 2 bases at V and 8 bases at J; junction bases unmatched: 8. The DNA for the CDR3 is TGTGCCAGCAGCCAACTAACCGGGAGGCAAGGGGAGCTGTTTTTT. As protein: CASSQLTGRQGELFF.

This clone has more than one count but fewer than ten. The V call is TRBV6-1, the J call TRBJ2-2; no firm D call. Trimming removed 6 bases at V and 5 bases at J, with 10 bases between. Germline CDR1 reads MNHNS; CDR2 reads SASEGT. This CDR3 contains 13 residues. CDR3 loop: CASSERQTGELFF. CDR3 in DNA: TGTGCCAGCAGCGAAAGACAAACCGGGGAGCTGTTTTTT.

In its sample, this clone was seen a few times. V usage is TRBV15 and J usage is TRBJ2-1; 7 nucleotides agree with TRBD1. Unmatched junction bases numbered 2, after V lost 0 bases and J lost 0 bases. CDR1 and CDR2 (germline): LNHNV, YYDKDF (reference sequence). This CDR3 has 16 amino acids. The CDR3 nucleotides read TGTGCCACCAGCAGAGACCGGGACAGCTCCTACAATGAGCAGTTCTTC. Protein: CATSRDRDSSYNEQFF.

This sequence joins TRBV14 and TRBJ1-2; D perhaps matches TRBD1 (5 bases). CDR3 length: 13 amino acids. CDR1 is SGHDN and CDR2 is FVKESK in the germline V gene. V shed 2 bases and J shed 4 bases, with 8 bases lying between them. CDR3 nucleotide sequence: TGTGCCAGCAGCCAATGGGGGGGCTATGGCTACACCTTC. Its translation is CASSQWGGYGYTF.